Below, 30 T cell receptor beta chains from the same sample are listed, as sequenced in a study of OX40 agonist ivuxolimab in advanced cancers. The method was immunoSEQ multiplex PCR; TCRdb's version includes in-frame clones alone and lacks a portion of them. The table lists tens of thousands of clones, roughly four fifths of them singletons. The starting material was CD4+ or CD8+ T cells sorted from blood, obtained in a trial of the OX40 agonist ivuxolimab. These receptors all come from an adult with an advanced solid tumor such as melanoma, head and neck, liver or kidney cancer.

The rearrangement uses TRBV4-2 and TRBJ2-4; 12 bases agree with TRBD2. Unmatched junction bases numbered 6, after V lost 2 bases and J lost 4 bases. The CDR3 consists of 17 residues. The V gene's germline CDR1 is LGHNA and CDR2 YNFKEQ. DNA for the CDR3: TGTGCCAGCAGCCAAACACTAGCGGGGGGCGTAAAAAACATTCAGTACTTC. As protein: CASSQTLAGGVKNIQYF.

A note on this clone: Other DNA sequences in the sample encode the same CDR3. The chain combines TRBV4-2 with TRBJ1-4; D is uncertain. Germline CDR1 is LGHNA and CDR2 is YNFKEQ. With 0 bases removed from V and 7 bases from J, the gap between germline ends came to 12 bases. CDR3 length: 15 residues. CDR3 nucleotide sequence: TGTGCCAGCAGCCAAGATTTGAGAGGGCGTGAAAAACTGTTTTTT. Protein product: CASSQDLRGREKLFF.

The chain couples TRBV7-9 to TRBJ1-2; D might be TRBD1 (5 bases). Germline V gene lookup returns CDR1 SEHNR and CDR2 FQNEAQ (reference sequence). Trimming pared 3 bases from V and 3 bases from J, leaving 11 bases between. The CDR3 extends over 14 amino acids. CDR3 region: CASSLWGGDYGYTF. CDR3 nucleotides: TGTGCCAGCAGCTTGTGGGGCGGGGACTATGGCTACACCTTC.

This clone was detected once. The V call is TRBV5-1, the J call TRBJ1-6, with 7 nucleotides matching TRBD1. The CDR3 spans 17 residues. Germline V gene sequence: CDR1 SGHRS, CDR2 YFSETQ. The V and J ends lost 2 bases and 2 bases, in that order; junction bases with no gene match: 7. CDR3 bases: TGCGCCAGCAGCTTTCAGGACAGGATCACCTATAATTCACCCCTCCACTTT. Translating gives CASSFQDRITYNSPLHF.

The CDR3 sequence: CASSTQGTYEQYF. Written as DNA, the CDR3 is TGCGCCAGCAGCACCCAGGGGACCTACGAGCAGTACTTC. The chain employs TRBV5-1 and TRBJ2-7, with a possible D match to TRBD1 (6 bases). The CDR3 runs to 13 residues. Trimming removed 4 bases from V and 2 bases from J, with 10 bases in between. Germline V CDR1 and CDR2: SGHRS, YFSETQ.

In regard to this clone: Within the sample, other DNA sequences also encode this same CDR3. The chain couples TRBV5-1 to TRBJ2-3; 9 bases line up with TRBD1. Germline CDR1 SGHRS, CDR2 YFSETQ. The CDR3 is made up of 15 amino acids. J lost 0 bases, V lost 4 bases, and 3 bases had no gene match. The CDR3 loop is CASSPGQGSTDTQYF. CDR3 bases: TGCGCCAGCAGCCCGGGACAGGGAAGCACAGATACGCAGTATTTT.

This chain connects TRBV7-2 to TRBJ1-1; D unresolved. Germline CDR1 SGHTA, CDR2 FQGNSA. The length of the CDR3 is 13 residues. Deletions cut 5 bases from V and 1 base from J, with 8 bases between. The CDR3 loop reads CASSVPGNTEAFF. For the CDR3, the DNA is TGTGCCAGCAGCGTCCCCGGGAACACTGAAGCTTTCTTT.

The CDR3 coding sequence is TGTGCCAGCAGACTGGACATTTCCTACGAGCAGTACTTC. Residues: CASRLDISYEQYF. The rearrangement uses TRBV6-6 and TRBJ2-7; possibly TRBD1 for D (5 bases). The CDR3 covers 13 residues. CDR1 is MNHNY, CDR2 SVGAGI, per germline (reference sequence). With 6 bases removed from V and 1 base from J, the gap between germline ends came to 10 bases.

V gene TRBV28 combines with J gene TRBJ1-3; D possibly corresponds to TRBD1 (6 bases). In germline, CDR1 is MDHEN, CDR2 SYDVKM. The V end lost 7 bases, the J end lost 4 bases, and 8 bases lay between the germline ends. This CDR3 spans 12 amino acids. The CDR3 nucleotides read TGTGCCAGCAAAACAGGGGGAAACACCATATATTTT. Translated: CASKTGGNTIYF. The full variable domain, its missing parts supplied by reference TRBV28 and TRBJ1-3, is DVKVTQSSRYLVKRTGEKVFLECVQDMDHENMFWYRQDPGLGLRLIYFSYDVKMKEKGDIPEGYSVSREKKERFSLILESASTNQTSMYLCASKTGGNTIYFGEGSWLTVV.

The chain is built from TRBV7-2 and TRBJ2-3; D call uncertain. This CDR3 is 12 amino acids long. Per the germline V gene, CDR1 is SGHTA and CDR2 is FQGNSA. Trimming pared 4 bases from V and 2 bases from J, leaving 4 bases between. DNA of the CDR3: TGTGCCAGCAGCTCGCACACAGATACGCAGTATTTT. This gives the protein CASSSHTDTQYF.

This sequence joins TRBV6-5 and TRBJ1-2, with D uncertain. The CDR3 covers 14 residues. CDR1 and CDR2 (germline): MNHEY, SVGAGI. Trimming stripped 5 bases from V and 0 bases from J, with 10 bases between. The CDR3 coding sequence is TGTGCCAGCAGTAAGGGTCGGGCTAACTATGGCTACACCTTC. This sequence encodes CASSKGRANYGYTF.

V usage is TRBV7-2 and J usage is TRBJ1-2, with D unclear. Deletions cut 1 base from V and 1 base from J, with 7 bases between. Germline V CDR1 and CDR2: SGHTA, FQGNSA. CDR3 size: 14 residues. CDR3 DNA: TGTGCCAGCAGCTTAGAAGTGGATAACTATGGCTACACCTTC. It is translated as CASSLEVDNYGYTF.

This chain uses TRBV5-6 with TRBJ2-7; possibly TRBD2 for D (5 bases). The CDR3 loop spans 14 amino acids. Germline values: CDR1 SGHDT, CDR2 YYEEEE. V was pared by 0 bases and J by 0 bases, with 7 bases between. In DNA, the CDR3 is TGTGCCAGCAGCTTGGGAGGGTCCTCCTACGAGCAGTACGTC. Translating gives CASSLGGSSYEQYV.

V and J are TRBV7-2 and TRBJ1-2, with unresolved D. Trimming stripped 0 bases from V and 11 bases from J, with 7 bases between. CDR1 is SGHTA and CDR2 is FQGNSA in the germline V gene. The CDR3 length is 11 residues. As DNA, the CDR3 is TGTGCCAGCAGCTTAGCGCGGGGATACACCTTC. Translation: CASSLARGYTF.

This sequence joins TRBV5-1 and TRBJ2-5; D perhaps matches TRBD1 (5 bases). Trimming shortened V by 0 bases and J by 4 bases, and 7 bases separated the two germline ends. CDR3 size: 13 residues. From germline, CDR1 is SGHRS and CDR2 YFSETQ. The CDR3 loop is CASSLVQGETQYF. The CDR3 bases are TGCGCCAGCAGCTTGGTTCAGGGAGAGACCCAGTACTTC.

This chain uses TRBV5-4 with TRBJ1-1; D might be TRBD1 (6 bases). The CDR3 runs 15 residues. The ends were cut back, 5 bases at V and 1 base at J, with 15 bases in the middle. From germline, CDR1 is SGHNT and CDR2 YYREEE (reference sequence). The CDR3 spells CASRHDRLGNTEAFF. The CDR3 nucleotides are TGTGCCAGCAGACACGACAGGCTGGGGAACACTGAAGCTTTCTTT.

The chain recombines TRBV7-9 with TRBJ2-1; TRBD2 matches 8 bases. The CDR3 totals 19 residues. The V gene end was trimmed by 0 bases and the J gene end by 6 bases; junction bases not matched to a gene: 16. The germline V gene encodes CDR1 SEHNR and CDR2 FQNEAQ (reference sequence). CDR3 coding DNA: TGTGCCAGCAGCTTAGCGTTCAACAGCGGGGGAAACCCTTCCAATGAGCAGTTCTTC. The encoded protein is CASSLAFNSGGNPSNEQFF.

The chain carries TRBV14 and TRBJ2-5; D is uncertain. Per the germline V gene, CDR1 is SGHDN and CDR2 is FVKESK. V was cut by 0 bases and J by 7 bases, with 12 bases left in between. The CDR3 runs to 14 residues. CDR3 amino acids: CASSQEAVTGTQYF. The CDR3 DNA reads TGTGCCAGCAGCCAAGAAGCCGTGACGGGGACCCAGTACTTC.

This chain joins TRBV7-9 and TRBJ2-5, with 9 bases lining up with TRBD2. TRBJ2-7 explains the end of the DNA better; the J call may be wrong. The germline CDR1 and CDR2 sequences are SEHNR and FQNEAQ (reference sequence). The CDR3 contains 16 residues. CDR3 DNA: TGTGCCAGCAGCTTAGCGCGGGAGGGGGCCTCCTACGAGCAGTACTTC. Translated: CASSLAREGASYEQYF.

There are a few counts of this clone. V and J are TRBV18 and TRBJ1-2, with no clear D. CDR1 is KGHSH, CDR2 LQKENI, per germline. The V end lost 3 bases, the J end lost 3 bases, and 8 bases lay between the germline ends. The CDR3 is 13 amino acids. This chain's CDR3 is CASSPTADYGYTF. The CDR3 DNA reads TGTGCCAGCTCACCGACGGCAGACTATGGCTACACCTTC.

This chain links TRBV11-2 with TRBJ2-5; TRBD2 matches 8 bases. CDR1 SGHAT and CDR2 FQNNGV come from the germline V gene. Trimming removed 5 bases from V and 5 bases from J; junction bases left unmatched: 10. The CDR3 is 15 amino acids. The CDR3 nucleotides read TGTGCCAGCAGCCCACTAGCGGCAGACGGTGAGACCCAGTACTTC. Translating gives CASSPLAADGETQYF.

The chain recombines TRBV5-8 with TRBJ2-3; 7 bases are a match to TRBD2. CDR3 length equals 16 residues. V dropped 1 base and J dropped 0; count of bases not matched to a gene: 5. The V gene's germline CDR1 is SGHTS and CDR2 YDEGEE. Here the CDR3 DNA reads TGTGCCAGCAGCTTGCGGGCTAGCGGTAGCACAGATACGCAGTATTTT. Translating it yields CASSLRASGSTDTQYF.

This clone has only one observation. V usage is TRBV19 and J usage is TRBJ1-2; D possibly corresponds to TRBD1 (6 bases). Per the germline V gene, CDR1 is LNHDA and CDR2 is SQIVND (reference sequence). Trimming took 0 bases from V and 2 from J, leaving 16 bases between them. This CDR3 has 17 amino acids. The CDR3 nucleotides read TGTGCCAGTAGTATAGATCCAGGGGCCTCAGCGAACTATGGCTACACCTTC. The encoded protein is CASSIDPGASANYGYTF.

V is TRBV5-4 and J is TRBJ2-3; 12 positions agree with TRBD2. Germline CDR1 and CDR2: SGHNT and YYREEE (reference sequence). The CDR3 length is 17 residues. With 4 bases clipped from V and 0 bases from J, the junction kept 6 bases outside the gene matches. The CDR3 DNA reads TGTGCCAGCAGCCTTGGACTAGCGGGAACCAGCACAGATACGCAGTATTTT. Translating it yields CASSLGLAGTSTDTQYF.

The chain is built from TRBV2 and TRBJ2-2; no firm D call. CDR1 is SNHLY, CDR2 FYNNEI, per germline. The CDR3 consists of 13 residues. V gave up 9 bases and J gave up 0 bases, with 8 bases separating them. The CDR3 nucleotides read TGTGCCAGTCGGACGGCGAACACCGGGGAGCTGTTTTTT. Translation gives CASRTANTGELFF.

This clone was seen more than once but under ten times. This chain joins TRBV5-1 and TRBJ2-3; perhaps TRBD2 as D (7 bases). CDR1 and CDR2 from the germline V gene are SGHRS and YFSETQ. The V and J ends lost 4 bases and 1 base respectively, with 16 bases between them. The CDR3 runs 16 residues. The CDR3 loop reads CASSEGGLAGTDTQYF. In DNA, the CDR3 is TGCGCCAGCAGCGAGGGGGGGCTAGCGGGCACAGATACGCAGTATTTT.

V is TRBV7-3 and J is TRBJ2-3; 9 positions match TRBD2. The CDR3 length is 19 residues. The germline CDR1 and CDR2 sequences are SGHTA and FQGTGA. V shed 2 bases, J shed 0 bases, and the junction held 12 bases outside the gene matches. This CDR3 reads CASSLEPGLAGISTDTQYF. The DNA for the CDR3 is TGTGCCAGCAGCTTAGAGCCGGGGCTAGCGGGGATCAGCACAGATACGCAGTATTTT. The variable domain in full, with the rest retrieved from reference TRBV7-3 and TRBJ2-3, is GAGVSQTPSNKVTEKGKYVELRCDPISGHTALYWYRQSLGQGPEFLIYFQGTGAADDSGLPNDRFFAVRPEGSVSTLKIQRTERGDSAVYLCASSLEPGLAGISTDTQYFGPGTRLTVL.

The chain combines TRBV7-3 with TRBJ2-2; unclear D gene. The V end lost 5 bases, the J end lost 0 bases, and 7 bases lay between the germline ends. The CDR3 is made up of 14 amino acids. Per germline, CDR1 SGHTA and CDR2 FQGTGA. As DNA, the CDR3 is TGTGCCAGCAGCCCTCTAGCGAACACCGGGGAGCTGTTTTTT. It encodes CASSPLANTGELFF.

The CDR3 loop reads CSVEVDTIYNEQFF. DNA for the CDR3: TGCAGCGTTGAGGTCGACACAATTTACAATGAGCAGTTCTTC. The chain recombines TRBV29-1 with TRBJ2-1; D gene ambiguous. The V and J ends lost 3 bases and 4 bases respectively, with 13 bases between them. This CDR3 has 14 amino acids. CDR1 SQVTM and CDR2 ANQGSEA come from the germline V gene.

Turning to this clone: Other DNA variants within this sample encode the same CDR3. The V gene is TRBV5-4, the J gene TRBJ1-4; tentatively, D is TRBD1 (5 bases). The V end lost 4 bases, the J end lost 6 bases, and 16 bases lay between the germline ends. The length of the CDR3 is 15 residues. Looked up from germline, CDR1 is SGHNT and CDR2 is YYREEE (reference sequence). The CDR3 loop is CASSERRGEHEKLFF. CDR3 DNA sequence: TGTGCCAGCAGCGAACGGAGGGGCGAGCATGAAAAACTGTTTTTT.